The text below deals with one T cell receptor (beta chain). Germline V CDR1 and CDR2: SEHNR, FQNEAQ (reference sequence). The germline V and J ends were trimmed by 0 bases and 3 bases, with 15 bases remaining between them. The length of the CDR3 is 16 residues. This specimen belongs to a study of T cell changes during pregnancy in multiple sclerosis. The data were produced by immunoSEQ multiplex PCR, yet TCRdb's version contains in-frame clones alone and is incomplete. Altogether about 75,000 clones are present, 85% to 95% being singletons, with the ten largest covering over 0.12%. Sequencing used CD4+ T cells from peripheral blood mononuclear cells, obtained after pregnancy. The chain combines TRBV7-9 with TRBJ2-7; tentative D call: TRBD2 (6 bases). The source is a female donor with multiple sclerosis, enrolled in a pregnancy study. DNA for the CDR3: TGTGCCAGCAGCTTAGCGGAGAGAGGGGAGGACTACGAGCAGTACTTC. Residues: CASSLAERGEDYEQYF.